The 15 T cell receptor beta chains presented below share a single source sample, sequenced in a study of T cell repertoires in cytomegalovirus infection. TCRdb re-called the reads through MiXCR, storing one row per CDR3 protein. The table shows about 400,000 distinct CDR3 sequences, with 18% occurring only once. Sequencing used PBMCs. Every receptor here comes from a human donor in good health (CMV status not recorded). Some clones in this sample may be carry-over from other donors' samples.

The gene calls are TRBV6-6 and TRBJ2-5, with no clear D. Trimming pared 7 bases from V and 4 bases from J, leaving 7 bases between. Germline V lookup: CDR1 MNHNY, CDR2 SVGAGI (reference sequence). This CDR3 comprises 11 residues. CDR3 nucleotides: TGTGCCAGCAAGACCGGAGAGACCCAGTACTTC. Translated: CASKTGETQYF.

The chain combines TRBV29-1 with TRBJ2-3; D is uncertain. The CDR3 runs 12 residues. The ends were cut back, 6 bases at V and 6 bases at J, with 13 bases in the middle. Germline V gene lookup returns CDR1 SQVTM and CDR2 ANQGSEA. CDR3 amino acids: CSVRAQSDTQYF. The CDR3 nucleotides are TGCAGCGTCCGGGCCCAATCGGATACGCAGTATTTT.

This clonotype has only a few counts. The V gene is TRBV12-3 or TRBV12-4, the J gene TRBJ2-3; a weak D match, TRBD2 (7 bases). The CDR3 sequence is 15 residues long. Trimming took off 6 bases at V and 4 bases at J, with 17 bases between the two ends. Written as DNA, the CDR3 is TGTGCCAGCAGGGGGGCTGGGGGGGCGTCAGATACGCAGTATTTT. This translates into CASRGAGGASDTQYF.

This clonotype was detected a few times. The chain recombines TRBV12-3 or TRBV12-4 with TRBJ2-2, with D unresolved. Deletions cut 6 bases from V and 5 bases from J, with 7 bases between. This CDR3 region has 12 residues. Here the CDR3 reads CASRRATGELFF. DNA of the CDR3: TGTGCCAGCAGGCGTGCGACCGGGGAGCTGTTTTTT.

The chain recombines TRBV20-1 with TRBJ1-6, with TRBD1 matching 10 bases. In germline, CDR1 is DFQATT, CDR2 SNEGSKA (reference sequence). The CDR3 is 15 amino acids. Trimming at V came to 8 bases and at J to 7 bases, leaving 11 bases not matched to a gene. CDR3 loop: CSITRGTGENSPLHF. The CDR3 DNA reads TGCAGTATAACCCGGGGGACAGGGGAAAATTCACCCCTCCACTTT.

This clonotype was counted between two and nine times. This chain links TRBV2 with TRBJ2-5, with D possibly TRBD2 on 5 matching bases. The CDR3 has 13 amino acids. CDR1 is SNHLY and CDR2 is FYNNEI in the germline V gene. The V end was cut by 7 bases, the J end by 4 bases, with 13 bases between. DNA of the CDR3: TGTGCCAGCAACTCTTTGGCGGGAGAGACCCAGTACTTC. This encodes CASNSLAGETQYF.

This clonotype turned up a few times. V usage is TRBV15 and J usage is TRBJ1-1, with D unclear. The germline V gene encodes CDR1 LNHNV and CDR2 YYDKDF (reference sequence). This CDR3 is built from 15 residues. With 0 bases removed from V and 2 bases from J, the gap between germline ends came to 10 bases. This CDR3 reads CATSRDRAGNTEAFF. The CDR3 region has the DNA TGTGCCACCAGCAGAGATCGGGCGGGAAACACTGAAGCTTTCTTT. Complete variable domain (other parts from reference TRBV15 and TRBJ1-1): DAMVIQNPRYQVTQFGKPVTLSCSQTLNHNVMYWYQQKSSQAPKLLFHYYDKDFNNEADTPDNFQSRRPNTSFCFLDIRSPGLGDTAMYLCATSRDRAGNTEAFFGQGTRLTVV.

This clonotype was detected only a few times. The CDR3 sequence is CAWSQGLTDTEAFF. In nucleotides, the CDR3 is TGTGCCTGGAGCCAGGGGTTGACGGACACTGAAGCTTTCTTT. The chain joins TRBV30 to TRBJ1-1; a weak D match, TRBD1 (6 bases). From germline, CDR1 is GTSNPN and CDR2 SVGIG (reference sequence). V was shortened by 3 bases and J by 3 bases, with 14 bases between the two germline ends. The CDR3 is 14 residues long. The full variable domain, completed using reference TRBV30 and TRBJ1-1, is SQTIHQWPATLVQPVGSPLSLECTVEGTSNPNLYWYRQAAGRGLQLLFYSVGIGQISSEVPQNLSASRPQDRQFILSSKKLLLSDSGFYLCAWSQGLTDTEAFFGQGTRLTVV.

This clonotype has a count of ten or more. The V and J genes are TRBV4-2 and TRBJ2-7; TRBD2 aligns across 7 bases. Germline-derived CDR1 and CDR2 are LGHNA and YNFKEQ. There are 15 residues in the CDR3. The trim removed 1 base at V and 4 bases at J, leaving 7 bases unmatched. The CDR3 nucleotides are TGTGCCAGCAGCCAAGGCCTCCGGGGAGGGTACGAGCAGTACTTC. Translation gives CASSQGLRGGYEQYF.

This clonotype was counted a few times. The chain combines TRBV20-1 with TRBJ1-4; TRBD1 is a possible D gene (5 bases). CDR1 and CDR2 (germline): DFQATT, SNEGSKA (reference sequence). The CDR3 is made up of 15 amino acids. V lost 3 bases, J lost 10 bases, and 21 bases lay in between. This CDR3 reads CSARAPLLQEGKLFF. Here the CDR3 DNA reads TGCAGTGCTAGGGCCCCCCTACTACAGGAGGGAAAACTGTTTTTT.

This clonotype was seen a handful of times. This chain joins TRBV30 and TRBJ1-1; D remains unclear. Deletions cut 6 bases from V and 3 bases from J, with 20 bases between. The CDR3 loop spans 15 amino acids. CDR1 is GTSNPN and CDR2 is SVGIG in the germline V gene (reference sequence). The CDR3 here is CACLRRINVYTEAFF. The DNA of the CDR3 is TGTGCCTGTCTGAGGCGAATCAACGTATACACTGAAGCTTTCTTT.

The chain couples TRBV6-6 to TRBJ1-4, with 9 nucleotides matching TRBD1. This CDR3 is built from 17 residues. With 8 bases clipped from V and 3 bases from J, the junction kept 13 bases outside the gene matches. Germline CDR1 MNHNY, CDR2 SVGAGI (reference sequence). The DNA for the CDR3 is TGTGCCAGCCGGTCCCCAGGACAGGGGCAGGCTAATGAAAAACTGTTTTTT. Its translation: CASRSPGQGQANEKLFF.

The chain is built from TRBV5-5 and TRBJ1-3; the D is unclear. The germline gives CDR1 SGHKS, CDR2 YYEKEE (reference sequence). This CDR3 is 16 amino acids long. Between the trimmed V and J ends, which lost 1 base and 2 bases, there was a span of 13 bases. This chain's CDR3 is CASSLIVGSAGNTIYF. The CDR3 DNA is TGTGCCAGCAGCTTGATCGTGGGCTCGGCTGGAAACACCATATATTTT.

In this sample, this clonotype turned up a few times. The V gene is TRBV15, the J gene TRBJ2-1; no clear D. V dropped 3 bases and J dropped 12 bases, with 21 bases sitting between them. Germline V gene lookup returns CDR1 LNHNV and CDR2 YYDKDF (reference sequence). The length of the CDR3 is 15 residues. The CDR3 here is CATSSHPDPPAVQFF. For the CDR3, the DNA is TGTGCCACCAGCAGTCACCCCGACCCCCCGGCAGTGCAGTTCTTC.

This clonotype was found many times. The chain employs TRBV7-9 and TRBJ2-6, with 10 bases matching TRBD2. CDR3 length equals 19 residues. V lost 4 bases to trimming and J lost 1 base; unmatched junction nucleotides: 10. CDR1 and CDR2 (germline): SEHNR, FQNEAQ (reference sequence). The CDR3 region has the DNA TGTGCCAGCAGCTCCATAACTAGCGGGATAGTTTCTGGGGCCAACGTCCTGACTTTC. Its translation: CASSSITSGIVSGANVLTF. The full variable domain, completed using reference TRBV7-9 and TRBJ2-6, is DTGVSQNPRHKITKRGQNVTFRCDPISEHNRLYWYRQTLGQGPEFLTYFQNEAQLEKSRLLSDRFSAERPKGSFSTLEIQRTEQGDSAMYLCASSSITSGIVSGANVLTFGAGSRLTVL.